The clone carrying this T cell receptor beta chain is a singleton in its sample. The source of the sample is a study of T cell responses to AZD1222 COVID-19 vaccine. Only in-frame clones appear in the TCRdb table, and some are missing; sequencing was by immunoSEQ multiplex PCR. The sample includes around 120,000 clones, 85% to 90% of them seen just once. This CDR3 has 17 residues. Germline V CDR1 and CDR2: ENHRY, SYGVKD. V lost 3 bases to trimming and J lost 3 bases, with 20 bases between them. The specimen was peripheral blood, collected on day 0 of AZD1222 vaccination. The chain carries TRBV10-3 and TRBJ1-2, with D tentatively TRBD1 (5 bases). The source is an adult in good health. The CDR3 spells CAISDPLQGSKHYGYTF. The DNA of the CDR3 is TGTGCCATCAGTGATCCACTCCAGGGCAGCAAACACTATGGCTACACCTTC.